This passage covers 22 T cell receptor beta chains from one sample sequenced in a study of T cells in Graves' hyperthyroidism and ophthalmopathy. RNA transcripts were the template for amplifying TCR beta CDR3 regions. The HTBI primer set was used in a first-round RT-PCR of the TCR CDR3. MiXCR, applied by TCRdb to the multiplex PCR reads, yields one record per CDR3 protein. The data show almost 600,000 distinct CDR3 sequences, roughly 46% seen once. The sample was peripheral blood or thyroid tissue (not recorded which). These receptors were taken from a woman aged 18-29 years with Graves' hyperthyroidism.

The J gene is TRBJ1-3, the V gene TRBV9, with a possible D match to TRBD1 (5 bases). The CDR3 is made up of 12 amino acids. V shed 0 bases and J shed 8 bases, with 6 bases lying between them. Germline V gene sequence: CDR1 SGDLS, CDR2 YYNGEE. The CDR3 region has the DNA TGTGCCAGCAGCGTAGGAGGGGACACCATATATTTT. Translation gives CASSVGGDTIYF.

The V gene is TRBV5-6, the J gene TRBJ1-3, with 9 bases identical to TRBD1. Germline lookup yields CDR1 SGHDT and CDR2 YYEEEE. CDR3 length: 15 residues. J gave up 3 bases and V 1 base, and 2 bases lay outside the gene matches. The CDR3 sequence: CASSLRQGDGNTIYF. CDR3 nucleotide sequence: TGTGCCAGCAGCTTGCGACAGGGGGATGGAAACACCATATATTTT.

This rearrangement joins TRBV7-9 to TRBJ1-1, with D possibly being TRBD1 (6 bases). The V and J ends lost 6 bases and 4 bases respectively, with 18 bases between them. Germline-derived CDR1 and CDR2 are SEHNR and FQNEAQ (reference sequence). The CDR3 totals 15 residues. CDR3 sequence: CASSSHRVRGTEAFF. The CDR3 region has the DNA TGTGCCAGCAGTTCACACAGGGTCCGGGGCACTGAAGCTTTCTTT.

V and J are TRBV2 and TRBJ2-7; 13 positions match TRBD2. This CDR3 is 16 amino acids long. V trimming: 5 bases; J trimming: 1 base; junction bases outside the gene matches: 5. Germline V lookup: CDR1 SNHLY, CDR2 FYNNEI. This CDR3 reads CASSRGLAGKSYEQYF. CDR3 coding DNA: TGTGCCAGCAGTCGGGGACTAGCGGGAAAATCCTACGAGCAGTACTTC.

The table lists this clonotype with a count of one. The rearrangement joins TRBV24-1 to TRBJ1-2, with D perhaps TRBD1 (5 bases). Per the germline V gene, CDR1 is KGHDR and CDR2 is SFDVKD. The CDR3 is 13 amino acids. Deletions cut 4 bases from V and 8 bases from J, with 13 bases between. The CDR3 DNA sequence: TGTGCCACCAGTGACGACCAGGGAGGCGGCTACACCTTC. As protein: CATSDDQGGGYTF.

This clonotype was seen a few times. The CDR3 loop is CASSALARTEAFF. As DNA, the CDR3 is TGCGCCAGCAGTGCGTTGGCCAGAACTGAAGCTTTCTTT. The chain employs TRBV10-1 and TRBJ1-1; no clear D. The CDR3 is made up of 13 amino acids. Germline loops: CDR1 WNHNN, CDR2 SYGVQD (reference sequence). V lost 4 bases, J lost 5 bases, and 11 bases lay in between.

This chain links TRBV20-1 with TRBJ2-7; TRBD2 agrees at 10 bases. Germline CDR1 reads DFQATT; CDR2 reads SNEGSKA (reference sequence). The CDR3 runs 17 residues. The ends lost 4 bases at V and 6 bases at J; junction bases unmatched: 18. The CDR3 loop reads CSAKDSRTGTSVSEQYF. CDR3 coding DNA: TGCAGTGCTAAGGACAGCCGGACCGGGACTAGCGTCTCCGAGCAGTACTTC.

V gene TRBV20-1 combines with J gene TRBJ1-5, with 7 bases that match TRBD1. CDR3 length: 13 amino acids. Losses at the gene ends were 4 bases for V and 11 bases for J; bases not matched to a gene: 11. Looked up from germline, CDR1 is DFQATT and CDR2 is SNEGSKA (reference sequence). CDR3 DNA sequence: TGCAGTGCTATGCAAAGGGGGCTAGAGACCCAGCATTTT. Translated, it gives CSAMQRGLETQHF.

V is TRBV29-1 and J is TRBJ1-5, with D possibly being TRBD1 (5 bases). CDR3 length: 13 residues. Germline V CDR1 and CDR2: SQVTM, ANQGSEA. The V gene lost 6 bases and the J gene lost 2 bases, with 11 bases spanning the gap. The CDR3 nucleotides read TGCAGCGTAGCTGGACACCGCAATCAGCCCCAGCATTTT. This translates into CSVAGHRNQPQHF.

There are many counts of this clonotype. The chain uses TRBV12-3 or TRBV12-4 and TRBJ1-2; D is ambiguous. V gave up 5 bases and J gave up 7 bases, with 8 bases separating them. The CDR3 extends over 11 amino acids. The CDR3 DNA follows: TGTGCCAGCAGTCCACTGGGTGGCTACACCTTC. As protein: CASSPLGGYTF.

This clonotype was observed many times. The chain is built from TRBV12-3 or TRBV12-4 and TRBJ1-2; the D is unclear. The V gene lost 1 base and the J gene lost 8 bases, with 20 bases spanning the gap. The CDR3 totals 16 residues. CDR3 bases: TGTGCCAGCAGTTTAGGATCCGCAGGCGCTGGGATCGGCTACACCTTC. Encoded protein: CASSLGSAGAGIGYTF.

This clonotype was picked up many times. CDR3 DNA sequence: TGTGCCAGCAGTGAAGTGGGGGCTCAAGAAAAACTGTTTTTT. This gives the protein CASSEVGAQEKLFF. The chain uses TRBV2 and TRBJ1-4; TRBD1 might be the D (6 bases). V was trimmed by 1 base and J by 8 bases, leaving 11 bases between them. Germline V gene lookup returns CDR1 SNHLY and CDR2 FYNNEI. The CDR3 contains 14 residues.

The rearrangement joins TRBV2 to TRBJ2-2; tentatively, D is TRBD1 or TRBD2 (5 bases each). The V and J ends lost 7 bases and 1 base respectively, with 13 bases between them. The CDR3 has 15 amino acids. Germline CDR1 and CDR2: SNHLY and FYNNEI. DNA of the CDR3: TGTGCCAGCACTCTCAGGGAGCAGAACACCGGGGAGCTGTTTTTT. This codes for CASTLREQNTGELFF.

This clonotype was counted a few times. The chain uses TRBV24-1 and TRBJ2-3; D is unclear. V dropped 1 base and J dropped 3 bases, with 10 bases sitting between them. Germline values: CDR1 KGHDR, CDR2 SFDVKD. CDR3 size: 15 residues. CDR3 residues: CATSDFRGATDTQYF. For the CDR3, the DNA is TGTGCCACCAGTGATTTTCGTGGCGCAACAGATACGCAGTATTTT.

The table lists this clonotype with a few counts. CDR3 protein: CASSLRRLLSNEQFF. CDR3 DNA sequence: TGTGCCAGCAGCTTACGGCGACTACTTTCCAATGAGCAGTTCTTC. V usage is TRBV7-8 and J usage is TRBJ2-1, with D possibly TRBD2 on 5 matching bases. Germline CDR1 reads SGHVS; CDR2 reads FQNEAQ. V shed 2 bases and J shed 6 bases, with 14 bases lying between them. The CDR3 loop spans 15 amino acids.

The chain uses TRBV2 and TRBJ2-5; 11 positions agree with TRBD1. The trim removed 5 bases at V and 1 base at J, leaving 9 bases unmatched. CDR3 length: 17 residues. Germline-derived CDR1 and CDR2 are SNHLY and FYNNEI. CDR3 DNA: TGTGCCAGCAGTACGGGGACAGGGGGAGGGCCCCAAGAGACCCAGTACTTC. Residues: CASSTGTGGGPQETQYF. The full variable domain, in which reference TRBV2 and TRBJ2-5 provide the parts outside the CDR3, is EPEVTQTPSHQVTQMGQEVILRCVPISNHLYFYWYRQILGQKVEFLVSFYNNEISEKSEIFDDQFSVERPDGSNFTLKIRSTKLEDSAMYFCASSTGTGGGPQETQYFGPGTRLLVL.

V and J are TRBV18 and TRBJ1-3, with unresolved D. V was clipped by 1 base and J by 0 bases, with 13 bases between them. This CDR3 comprises 17 residues. The germline gives CDR1 KGHSH, CDR2 LQKENI. The CDR3 DNA is TGTGCCAGCTCACCACAACGACGGAGCCTCTCTGGAAACACCATATATTTT. Its translation: CASSPQRRSLSGNTIYF. Complete variable domain (other parts from reference TRBV18 and TRBJ1-3): NAGVMQNPRHLVRRRGQEARLRCSPMKGHSHVYWYRQLPEEGLKFMVYLQKENIIDESGMPKERFSAEFPKEGPSILRIQQVVRGDSAAYFCASSPQRRSLSGNTIYFGEGSWLTVV.

For the CDR3, the DNA is TGTGCCAGCAGTTTAGGGAAACCATATCAGCCCCAGCATTTT. It specifies CASSLGKPYQPQHF. The rearrangement uses TRBV6-5 and TRBJ1-5; D gene unclear. Germline values: CDR1 MNHEY, CDR2 SVGAGI. V gave up 4 bases and J gave up 5 bases, with 12 bases separating them. This CDR3 spans 14 amino acids.

This clonotype was counted many times. The chain combines TRBV7-9 with TRBJ2-2, with D tentatively TRBD2 (6 bases). The germline gives CDR1 SEHNR, CDR2 FQNEAQ (reference sequence). V dropped 5 bases and J dropped 6 bases, with 22 bases sitting between them. The CDR3 is 17 residues long. CDR3 nucleotides: TGTGCCAGCAGCCAAATCGCGGGGCAGGGACCACCCGGGGAGCTGTTTTTT. It is translated as CASSQIAGQGPPGELFF.

Ten or more counts support this clonotype. The chain carries TRBV20-1 and TRBJ2-5; D may correspond to TRBD1 or TRBD2 (5 bases each). V lost 3 bases and J 3 bases, leaving 11 bases between the germline ends. The CDR3 totals 13 residues. In germline, CDR1 is DFQATT, CDR2 SNEGSKA (reference sequence). The CDR3 DNA reads TGCAGTGCTAGGATTAGGGGAGAAGAGACCCAGTACTTC. Translation gives CSARIRGEETQYF.

This clonotype has ten or more counts. The rearrangement joins TRBV12-5 to TRBJ2-7; 7 nucleotides match TRBD1. This CDR3 is 18 amino acids long. With 1 base clipped from V and 0 bases from J, the junction kept 12 bases outside the gene matches. The germline V gene encodes CDR1 LGHNT and CDR2 FRNRAP. The CDR3 protein is CASGLASGTEDTSYEQYF. The CDR3 DNA follows: TGTGCTAGTGGTTTGGCCTCCGGGACAGAGGACACCTCCTACGAGCAGTACTTC.

The chain is built from TRBV10-3 and TRBJ2-5, with 11 bases that match TRBD2. The CDR3 extends over 14 amino acids. After removal of 2 bases from V and 5 bases from J, the junction contained 1 base not matched to a gene. From germline, CDR1 is ENHRY and CDR2 SYGVKD. CDR3 nucleotide sequence: TGTGCCATCAGTGAGCCTAGCGGGGGGGAGACCCAGTACTTC. Residues: CAISEPSGGETQYF.